Listed below are T cell receptor beta chains from one sample, sequenced in a study of CD8 T cells in Susac syndrome. Each CDR3 protein is one row after TCRdb ran MiXCR on the immunoSEQ multiplex PCR reads. Counted here are about 100,000 distinct CDR3 sequences, 95% occurring once; the ten biggest clones make up 0.3%. Sequencing was done on a sample of CD8+ T cells from PBMCs. These receptors all come from a human donor with Susac syndrome. Each CDR3 is given with its conserved first and last residue. Fields, in order: V gene, CDR3 protein.

>TRBV6-5
CASKSDSVNTEAFF
>TRBV3-1
CASSQDFGGGYEQYF
>TRBV6-5
CASRGSLGETQYF
>TRBV12-3/TRBV12-4
CASSRGSTEAFF
>TRBV20-1
CSATGRLAGVETQYF
>TRBV29-1
CSSQVPNTEAFF
>TRBV12-3/TRBV12-4
CASSFGGQYNEQFF
>TRBV6-5
CACSSLDTQYF
>TRBV23-1
CASSQFNRGRNSPLHF
>TRBV29-1
CSVSAFNYGYTF
>TRBV20-1
CSARDRTAVSPQHF
>TRBV18
CASSPQSGAPYEQYF
>TRBV6-5
CASSYLTNYGYTF
>TRBV12-5
CASGSGQAFNQPQHF
>TRBV15
CATSRILRGTYEQYF
>TRBV18
CASSPGGGSEAFF
>TRBV29-1
CSVGQEGYTF
>TRBV10-2
CASSEATSGGYEQYF
>TRBV5-1
CASSFQGQADTQYF
>TRBV29-1
CSVESGQGAGEQYF
>TRBV3-1
CASSPGTGRKTQYF
>TRBV7-2
CASSEDRIRHF
>TRBV7-8
CASSPTTRDTNTEAFF
>TRBV28
CASRPGTGDLSPPHF
>TRBV3-1
CASSSGAGTGDYNEQFF
>TRBV20-1
CSARAPLMNTEAFF
>TRBV29-1
CSVGFRERAYNEQFF
>TRBV7-9
CASSPRNRGGQTQYF
>TRBV19
CASSLYPTSAEQYF
>TRBV5-1
CASSLDHGQPQHF
>TRBV5-1
CASKGAEEQYF
>TRBV12-3/TRBV12-4
CASSPGPSTDTQYF
>TRBV7-3
CASSLTSLLAQFF
>TRBV29-1
CSELTGTSSYEQYF
>TRBV11-2
CASSLIGNPYTEAFF
>TRBV6-6
CASSYGAATNEKLFF
>TRBV20-1
CSARVSGQPLSNQPQHF